Presented here are 32 T cell receptor beta chains from one specimen sequenced in a study of blood T cell repertoires in COVID-19. Assay: immunoSEQ multiplex PCR; the TCRdb copy retains only in-frame clones and omits some. The sample includes over 110,000 clones, roughly 82% seen only once; the top ten take around 14%. The sample comprised peripheral blood. These receptors were obtained from an elderly man with acute or convalescent COVID-19.

The J gene is TRBJ2-2, the V gene TRBV12-5; TRBD1 might be the D (6 bases). Trimming stripped 3 bases from V and 6 bases from J, with 14 bases between. This CDR3 has 15 amino acids. Germline assignment: CDR1 LGHNT and CDR2 FRNRAP. This CDR3 reads CASGLWGPGAGELFF. CDR3 coding DNA: TGTGCTAGTGGTTTATGGGGGCCAGGGGCCGGGGAGCTGTTTTTT.

The genes are TRBV11-3 and TRBJ2-5; D gene uncertain. Deletions cut 3 bases from V and 1 base from J, with 6 bases between. Per germline, CDR1 SGHNT and CDR2 YENEEA. This CDR3 spans 13 amino acids. Here the CDR3 reads CASSLNSQETQYF. CDR3 coding DNA: TGTGCCAGCAGCTTGAACAGCCAAGAGACCCAGTACTTC.

CDR3 coding DNA: TGCGCCAGCAGCTATCTAGCGGGGGCCCCCGGGACCCAGTACTTC. Amino acids: CASSYLAGAPGTQYF. V and J are TRBV4-1 and TRBJ2-5, with 10 positions matching TRBD2. The germline V gene encodes CDR1 MGHRA and CDR2 YSYEKL. V trimming: 5 bases; J trimming: 7 bases; junction bases outside the gene matches: 10. The CDR3 spans 15 residues.

This chain joins TRBV5-1 and TRBJ2-7, with 7 positions matching TRBD1. V trimming: 4 bases; J trimming: 6 bases; junction bases outside the gene matches: 13. The CDR3 runs to 15 residues. CDR1 SGHRS and CDR2 YFSETQ come from the germline V gene. This CDR3 is CASSRDGTDLVEQYF. In nucleotides, the CDR3 is TGCGCCAGCAGCCGTGACGGGACAGACTTAGTCGAGCAGTACTTC.

This clone was observed a few times. The chain recombines TRBV3-1 (or the pseudogene TRBV3-2) with TRBJ1-1; TRBD1 is a possible D gene (5 bases). Germline CDR1 and CDR2: LGHDT and YNNKEL (reference sequence). This CDR3 region has 13 residues. The ends were cut back, 3 bases at V and 4 bases at J, with 9 bases in the middle. CDR3 in DNA: TGTGCCAGCAGCCAGGGGCACGGCACTGAAGCTTTCTTT. It yields the protein CASSQGHGTEAFF.

The rearrangement links TRBV4-2 to TRBJ2-2; 9 nucleotides agree with TRBD1. V trimming: 5 bases; J trimming: 5 bases; junction bases outside the gene matches: 9. This CDR3 is built from 16 residues. The germline gives CDR1 LGHNA, CDR2 YNFKEQ. This CDR3 reads CASSGGRDRVTGELFF. DNA of the CDR3: TGTGCCAGCAGCGGGGGCCGGGACAGGGTTACCGGGGAGCTGTTTTTT.

The chain employs TRBV6-1 and TRBJ2-3; TRBD2 might be the D (7 bases). V lost 1 base and J lost 1, with 9 bases in between. This CDR3 contains 15 residues. Germline V gives CDR1 MNHNS, CDR2 SASEGT. This CDR3 is CASSEGGGRTDTQYF. The CDR3 region has the DNA TGTGCCAGCAGTGAAGGCGGGGGCCGCACAGATACGCAGTATTTT.

The chain links TRBV18 to TRBJ2-6; D is ambiguous. V was shortened by 0 bases and J by 12 bases, with 9 bases between the two germline ends. Germline V gives CDR1 KGHSH, CDR2 LQKENI. The CDR3 covers 13 residues. The CDR3 sequence: CASSPPGSPVLTF. The DNA of the CDR3 is TGTGCCAGCTCACCACCGGGCTCCCCCGTCCTGACTTTC.

This sequence joins TRBV29-1 and TRBJ2-1; 13 positions match TRBD2. Germline-derived CDR1 and CDR2 are SQVTM and ANQGSEA. The ends lost 4 bases at V and 5 bases at J; junction bases unmatched: 14. The CDR3 consists of 18 residues. CDR3 region: CSVGRRLAGGRINNEQFF. CDR3 coding DNA: TGCAGCGTTGGTAGGAGACTAGCGGGGGGCCGAATAAACAATGAGCAGTTCTTC.

This chain links TRBV6-2 or TRBV6-3 with TRBJ2-7; 9 bases agree with TRBD1. Germline V CDR1 and CDR2: MNHEY, SVGEGT. Trimming cost V 2 bases and J 5 bases; bases outside gene matches: 10. The CDR3 consists of 16 residues. CDR3 in amino acids: CASSYEWTGVLDEQYF. DNA of the CDR3: TGTGCCAGCAGTTACGAATGGACAGGGGTTTTAGACGAGCAGTACTTC.

The gene calls are TRBV20-1 and TRBJ1-1, with D hard to call. CDR3 length equals 11 residues. Trimming took off 7 bases at V and 3 bases at J, with 9 bases between the two ends. Germline V lookup: CDR1 DFQATT, CDR2 SNEGSKA (reference sequence). CDR3 bases: TGCAGTGAAAGGAGGGACACTGAAGCTTTCTTT. This encodes CSERRDTEAFF.

This clone was recorded at least ten times. The chain links TRBV27 to TRBJ1-6; D is unresolved. In germline, CDR1 is MNHEY, CDR2 SMNVEV (reference sequence). V was cut by 6 bases and J by 7 bases, with 10 bases left in between. This CDR3 has 13 amino acids. CDR3 DNA: TGTGCCAGCAGACCTAGCGGGAATTCACCCCTCCACTTT. It yields the protein CASRPSGNSPLHF.

The gene calls are TRBV5-1 and TRBJ1-1, with D uncertain. The germline V and J ends were trimmed by 0 bases and 3 bases, with 6 bases remaining between them. Germline V gene lookup returns CDR1 SGHRS and CDR2 YFSETQ. This CDR3 is 13 amino acids long. CDR3 protein: CASSLVIDTEAFF. The DNA of the CDR3 is TGCGCCAGCAGCTTGGTCATAGACACTGAAGCTTTCTTT.

In regard to this clone: Other nucleotide sequences from this sample produce the same CDR3. The V gene is TRBV6-5, the J gene TRBJ1-1, with D unclear. Germline loops: CDR1 MNHEY, CDR2 SVGAGI. Trimming shortened V by 4 bases and J by 5 bases, and 11 bases separated the two germline ends. This CDR3 has 13 residues. Written as DNA, the CDR3 is TGTGCCAGCAGTTTTCTCTCGGGAACTGAAGCTTTCTTT. It translates to CASSFLSGTEAFF.

This clone was seen a single time. The J gene is TRBJ1-6, the V gene TRBV19, with TRBD1 identical over 8 bases. CDR1 LNHDA and CDR2 SQIVND come from the germline V gene (reference sequence). The CDR3 extends over 15 amino acids. Trimming at V came to 5 bases and at J to 5 bases, leaving 5 bases not matched to a gene. CDR3 in amino acids: CASSGDRRNNSPLHF. The CDR3 coding sequence is TGTGCCAGTAGTGGGGACAGGAGGAATAATTCACCCCTCCACTTT.

The chain joins TRBV6-4 to TRBJ1-2; 7 nucleotides align to TRBD1. Germline V lookup: CDR1 MRHNA, CDR2 SNTAGT. The CDR3 consists of 14 residues. V lost 6 bases, J lost 8 bases, and 12 bases stayed unmatched. The DNA for the CDR3 is TGTGCCAGCAGGCCAACAGGGGCCCTCGGAGGCTACACCTTC. This codes for CASRPTGALGGYTF.

V is TRBV7-9 and J is TRBJ2-3, with D unclear. Germline assignment: CDR1 SEHNR and CDR2 FQNEAQ (reference sequence). This CDR3 is 12 amino acids long. With 4 bases removed from V and 3 bases from J, the gap between germline ends came to 5 bases. The CDR3 nucleotides read TGTGCCAGCAGCTCCGGGACAGATACGCAGTATTTT. This translates into CASSSGTDTQYF.

The chain carries TRBV2 and TRBJ2-3; 7 nucleotides match TRBD1. CDR1 is SNHLY, CDR2 FYNNEI, per germline. With 7 bases clipped from V and 2 bases from J, the junction kept 9 bases outside the gene matches. This CDR3 spans 15 amino acids. In DNA form, the CDR3 reads TGTGCCAGCATTCGACAGGGCGGATTCACAGATACGCAGTATTTT. It yields the protein CASIRQGGFTDTQYF.

This clone was detected a few times. The V and J genes are TRBV19 and TRBJ2-2; a weak D match, TRBD2 (5 bases). V was trimmed by 6 bases and J by 6 bases, leaving 20 bases between them. Germline CDR1 reads LNHDA; CDR2 reads SQIVND (reference sequence). This CDR3 comprises 16 residues. The CDR3 region is CASRLQGLPRAGELFF. CDR3 DNA sequence: TGTGCCAGTAGACTCCAAGGACTGCCCAGAGCCGGGGAGCTGTTTTTT.

CDR3 region: CASSTDRVSEKLFF. The CDR3 DNA follows: TGTGCCAGCAGTACGGACAGGGTCAGTGAAAAACTGTTTTTT. The chain has TRBV7-2 and TRBJ1-4; 8 nucleotides match TRBD1. Germline lookup yields CDR1 SGHTA and CDR2 FQGNSA. The V segment lost 6 bases and the J segment 7 bases; nucleotides outside the gene matches: 7. The CDR3 is 14 amino acids.

The rearrangement joins TRBV2 to TRBJ1-2, with 8 positions matching TRBD1. This CDR3 is built from 16 residues. With V trimmed by 1 base and J by 5 bases, 9 bases remained unmatched. The V gene's germline CDR1 is SNHLY and CDR2 FYNNEI. In nucleotides, the CDR3 is TGTGCCAGCAGTGAAGAGACAGGGGCCGTATTTTATGGCTACACCTTC. This encodes CASSEETGAVFYGYTF.

This chain connects TRBV6-5 to TRBJ1-2; 7 nucleotides match TRBD1. Germline loops: CDR1 MNHEY, CDR2 SVGAGI. V lost 5 bases and J lost 4; bases outside the gene matches: 10. The CDR3 totals 15 residues. In DNA, the CDR3 is TGTGCCAGCAGTAAACGACAGGGTATCGGCTATGGCTACACCTTC. Protein product: CASSKRQGIGYGYTF.

V is TRBV7-2 and J is TRBJ2-7; no definite D call. Germline V gene sequence: CDR1 SGHTA, CDR2 FQGNSA. V was trimmed by 6 bases and J by 3 bases, leaving 6 bases between them. This CDR3 contains 11 residues. As DNA, the CDR3 is TGTGCCAGCAGGGGCTACTACGAGCAGTACTTC. Amino acid sequence: CASRGYYEQYF. The variable domain in full, with the rest retrieved from reference TRBV7-2 and TRBJ2-7, is GAGVSQSPSNKVTEKGKDVELRCDPISGHTALYWYRQSLGQGLEFLIYFQGNSAPDKSGLPSDRFSAERTGGSVSTLTIQRTQQEDSAVYLCASRGYYEQYFGPGTRLTVT.

The chain couples TRBV18 to TRBJ2-1, with a weak D call TRBD1 (5 bases). This CDR3 region has 14 residues. V gave up 3 bases and J gave up 5 bases, with 11 bases separating them. Looked up from germline, CDR1 is KGHSH and CDR2 is LQKENI. CDR3 nucleotides: TGTGCCAGCTCACCCCAGACAGCTAACAATGAGCAGTTCTTC. Amino acid sequence: CASSPQTANNEQFF.

The chain combines TRBV18 with TRBJ1-1, with D possibly matching TRBD1 (5 bases). Germline assignment: CDR1 KGHSH and CDR2 LQKENI. This CDR3 contains 14 residues. With 4 bases removed from V and 5 bases from J, the gap between germline ends came to 14 bases. CDR3: CASSLQDGGTEAFF. CDR3 DNA: TGTGCCAGCTCACTACAGGACGGTGGGACTGAAGCTTTCTTT. Filled out from reference TRBV18 and TRBJ1-1, the complete variable domain reads NAGVMQNPRHLVRRRGQEARLRCSPMKGHSHVYWYRQLPEEGLKFMVYLQKENIIDESGMPKERFSAEFPKEGPSILRIQQVVRGDSAAYFCASSLQDGGTEAFFGQGTRLTVV.

This clone has a single count. V gene TRBV12-3 or TRBV12-4 combines with J gene TRBJ1-1; tentatively, D is TRBD1 (5 bases). V lost 5 bases and J lost 4, with 11 bases in between. CDR3 length: 13 residues. As DNA, the CDR3 is TGTGCCAGCAGTAAGGACATTATCACTGAAGCTTTCTTT. Its protein is CASSKDIITEAFF.

The chain uses TRBV28 and TRBJ1-2; a possible D gene is TRBD1 (5 bases). Germline-derived CDR1 and CDR2 are MDHEN and SYDVKM. V gave up 3 bases and J gave up 7 bases, with 12 bases separating them. The CDR3 covers 13 residues. The CDR3 is CASSLSGIIGYTF. Here the CDR3 DNA reads TGTGCCAGCAGTTTGTCAGGGATCATTGGCTACACCTTC.

The CDR3 sequence: CASSQDTWGVGETQYF. The CDR3 DNA sequence: TGTGCCAGCAGCCAAGATACGTGGGGGGTCGGGGAGACCCAGTACTTC. The chain has TRBV3-1 (or the pseudogene TRBV3-2) and TRBJ2-5; weak D call: TRBD2 (6 bases). The V gene's germline CDR1 is LGHDT and CDR2 YNNKEL (reference sequence). This CDR3 has 16 residues. V gave up 0 bases and J gave up 5 bases, with 16 bases separating them.

The chain couples TRBV7-9 to TRBJ1-6, with D maybe TRBD1 (5 bases). The CDR3 is 13 residues long. V was cut by 5 bases and J by 11 bases, with 13 bases left in between. CDR1 and CDR2 from the germline V gene are SEHNR and FQNEAQ (reference sequence). This chain's CDR3 is CASSPGFIAPLHF. As DNA, the CDR3 is TGTGCCAGCAGCCCAGGGTTTATAGCACCCCTCCACTTT.

J is TRBJ1-2 and V is TRBV3-1 (or the pseudogene TRBV3-2); 8 bases are a match to TRBD1. The junction had 9 bases not matched to a gene; V was cut back by 5 bases and J by 1 base. Germline assignment: CDR1 LGHDT and CDR2 YNNKEL (reference sequence). There are 16 residues in the CDR3. CDR3 DNA: TGTGCCAGCAGCGGATCGAGGACAGGGCATAACTATGGCTACACCTTC. Its translation is CASSGSRTGHNYGYTF.

V and J are TRBV7-2 and TRBJ2-3, with 9 bases identical to TRBD1. From germline, CDR1 is SGHTA and CDR2 FQGNSA. This CDR3 is 15 amino acids long. The V and J ends lost 5 bases and 7 bases, in that order; junction bases with no gene match: 10. CDR3 sequence reads: CASSRGTGGENTQYF. The DNA of the CDR3 is TGTGCCAGCAGCCGTGGCACAGGGGGCGAGAATACGCAGTATTTT.

The rearrangement uses TRBV5-1 and TRBJ1-3; 7 nucleotides agree with TRBD1. With 6 bases clipped from V and 1 base from J, the junction kept 4 bases outside the gene matches. Germline CDR1 is SGHRS and CDR2 is YFSETQ. The CDR3 has 14 residues. Written as DNA, the CDR3 is TGCGCCAGCATGACAGGGCTTTCTGGAAACACCATATATTTT. Amino acids: CASMTGLSGNTIYF.